The rows below give T cell receptor beta chains drawn from one sample of a study of blood T cell repertoires in COVID-19. Assay: immunoSEQ multiplex PCR; the TCRdb copy retains only in-frame clones and omits some. The sample has about 78,000 clones, almost 90% seen once. Sample: peripheral blood. These receptors all stem from a woman of 80 years or more with active or convalescent COVID-19. Each CDR3 is given with its conserved first and last residue. A D gene is named only where the DNA matches it firmly. Clone sizes are given selectively: once, few, many, or a class where the clone is expanded.

V gene	J gene	D gene	CDR3 length	clone size	CDR3 protein	CDR3 DNA
TRBV14	TRBJ2-7	-	15	-	CASSQGQGRYYEQYF	TGTGCCAGCAGCCAAGGTCAGGGCAGATATTACGAGCAGTACTTC
TRBV7-2	TRBJ2-3	-	12	-	CASSSPLDTQYF	TGTGCCAGCAGCTCCCCACTGGATACGCAGTATTTT
TRBV29-1	TRBJ2-1	TRBD1	11	-	CSVRQGYEQFF	TGCAGCGTCAGACAGGGGTATGAGCAGTTCTTC
TRBV10-3	TRBJ2-1	TRBD1	15	-	CAISLGQGARNEQFF	TGTGCCATCAGTCTCGGACAGGGGGCGCGGAATGAGCAGTTCTTC
TRBV19	TRBJ1-1	TRBD1	13	-	CASKLQDRAEAFF	TGTGCCAGTAAACTTCAGGACAGGGCTGAAGCTTTCTTT
TRBV19	TRBJ1-2	-	13	-	CASSIPGYHGYTF	TGTGCCAGTAGTATTCCCGGGTACCATGGCTACACCTTC
TRBV28	TRBJ1-4	-	13	-	CAIKEAVNEKLFF	TGTGCCATCAAGGAGGCAGTTAATGAAAAACTGTTTTTT
TRBV20-1	TRBJ2-5	-	13	-	CSASGTAQETQYF	TGCAGTGCTAGTGGGACTGCCCAAGAGACCCAGTACTTC
TRBV7-9	TRBJ1-4	-	19	-	CASSFGQPASLHRGEKLFF	TGTGCCAGCAGCTTCGGACAGCCGGCGAGCCTACACCGGGGTGAAAAACTGTTTTTT
TRBV19	TRBJ1-6	-	13	-	CASRRQNNSPLHF	TGTGCCAGTAGGAGACAGAATAATTCACCCCTCCACTTT
TRBV4-3	TRBJ1-6	-	16	-	CASSQDNNSRYSALHF	TGCGCCAGCAGCCAAGATAATAACAGCAGATATTCAGCCCTCCACTTT
TRBV7-2	TRBJ2-1	TRBD2	15	once	CASSLEFSGTNEQFF	TGTGCCAGCAGCTTAGAGTTTAGCGGGACGAATGAGCAGTTCTTC
TRBV2	TRBJ2-3	-	15	-	CASRAGRGAADTQYF	TGTGCCAGCAGGGCAGGGAGGGGGGCGGCAGATACGCAGTATTTT
TRBV5-1	TRBJ2-1	-	14	-	CASSQSGGAEEQFF	TGCGCCAGCAGCCAATCCGGGGGAGCCGAAGAGCAGTTCTTC
TRBV11-2	TRBJ1-6	-	14	-	CASSLVFGSSPLHF	TGTGCCAGCAGCTTAGTCTTCGGTTCCTCACCCCTCCACTTT
TRBV7-2	TRBJ1-1	-	14	-	CASSRDSMVTEAFF	TGTGCCAGCAGCAGGGACTCCATGGTCACTGAAGCTTTCTTT
TRBV27	TRBJ1-2	-	13	-	CASRRDINYGYTF	TGTGCCAGCAGGAGGGATATTAACTATGGCTACACCTTC
TRBV4-2	TRBJ2-5	-	14	-	CASSQVTVQETQYF	TGTGCCAGCAGCCAAGTGACAGTACAAGAGACCCAGTACTTC
TRBV19	TRBJ1-2	-	15	once	CASSTRQAANYGYTF	TGTGCCAGTAGTACACGACAGGCTGCTAACTATGGCTACACCTTC
TRBV27	TRBJ1-5	-	15	-	CASSFSGVPHQPQHF	TGTGCCAGCAGTTTTTCGGGGGTCCCTCATCAGCCCCAGCATTTT
TRBV28	TRBJ2-7	-	16	-	CASSNPDAGYPYEQYF	TGTGCCAGCAGTAACCCCGATGCCGGGTATCCCTACGAGCAGTACTTC
TRBV10-2	TRBJ2-6	-	17	-	CASIYNDRISGANVLTF	TGCGCCAGCATCTACAACGACAGGATCTCTGGGGCCAACGTCCTGACTTTC
TRBV6-2/TRBV6-3	TRBJ2-5	TRBD1	15	-	CASSPWDRASETQYF	TGTGCCAGCAGTCCGTGGGACAGGGCCTCAGAGACCCAGTACTTC
TRBV14	TRBJ2-1	-	15	-	CASSHTGRPGDEQFF	TGTGCCAGCAGCCATACAGGCAGGCCTGGGGATGAGCAGTTCTTC
TRBV3-1/TRBV3-2	TRBJ2-3	-	16	-	CASSPDMGYRRDTQYF	TGTGCCAGCAGCCCAGACATGGGCTACCGCAGGGATACGCAGTATTTT
TRBV11-2	TRBJ2-5	TRBD2	16	once	CASSRAGTRLGETQYF	TGTGCCAGCAGCCGAGCCGGGACTAGACTCGGAGAGACCCAGTACTTC
TRBV4-1	TRBJ1-1	TRBD1	15	-	CASSQGQGWNTEAFF	TGCGCCAGCAGCCAAGGACAGGGATGGAACACTGAAGCTTTCTTT
TRBV6-2/TRBV6-3	TRBJ2-1	-	15	-	CASSLPGTSYNEQFF	TGTGCCAGCAGCCTCCCGGGTACGTCCTACAATGAGCAGTTCTTC
TRBV24-1	TRBJ1-2	TRBD1	16	-	CATSDPGTGSEHGYTF	TGTGCCACCAGTGATCCGGGGACAGGGTCTGAGCATGGCTACACCTTC
TRBV5-6	TRBJ2-1	TRBD2	14	-	CASSLAGEGNEQFF	TGTGCCAGCAGCTTAGCGGGAGAGGGCAATGAGCAGTTCTTC
TRBV25-1	TRBJ2-7	TRBD1	15	-	CASQQGAFPSYEQYF	TGTGCCAGCCAGCAGGGGGCTTTTCCCTCCTACGAGCAGTACTTC
TRBV7-2	TRBJ2-7	-	14	once	CASSAGRTSYEQYF	TGTGCCAGCAGCGCGGGGAGGACCTCCTACGAGCAGTACTTC
TRBV19	TRBJ1-3	TRBD1	15	-	CASRDSPASGNTIYF	TGTGCCAGTCGGGACAGTCCCGCCTCTGGGAACACCATATATTTT
TRBV28	TRBJ1-5	-	13	-	CASRTGEGQPQHF	TGTGCCAGCAGGACCGGGGAGGGTCAGCCCCAGCATTTT
TRBV28	TRBJ2-5	-	15	-	CASSPTFEVRETQYF	TGTGCCAGCAGTCCAACATTTGAGGTCCGAGAGACCCAGTACTTC
TRBV7-2	TRBJ2-5	-	14	-	CASSLQGGGETQYF	TGTGCCAGCAGCTTACAGGGGGGCGGAGAGACCCAGTACTTC
TRBV5-4	TRBJ2-1	TRBD2	16	-	CASSLGTSGAYNEQFF	TGTGCCAGCAGCCTGGGGACTAGCGGAGCCTACAATGAGCAGTTCTTC